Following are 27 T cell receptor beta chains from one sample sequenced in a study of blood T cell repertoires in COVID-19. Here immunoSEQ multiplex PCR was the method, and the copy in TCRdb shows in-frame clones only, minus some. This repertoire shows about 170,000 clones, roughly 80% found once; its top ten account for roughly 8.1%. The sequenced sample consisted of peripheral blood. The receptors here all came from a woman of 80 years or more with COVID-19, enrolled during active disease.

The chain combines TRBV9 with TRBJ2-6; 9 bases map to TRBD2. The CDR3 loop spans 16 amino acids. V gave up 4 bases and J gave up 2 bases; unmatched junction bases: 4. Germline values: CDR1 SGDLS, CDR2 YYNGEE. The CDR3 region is CASSPGTSTGANVLTF. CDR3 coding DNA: TGTGCCAGCAGCCCCGGGACTAGCACTGGGGCCAACGTCCTGACTTTC.

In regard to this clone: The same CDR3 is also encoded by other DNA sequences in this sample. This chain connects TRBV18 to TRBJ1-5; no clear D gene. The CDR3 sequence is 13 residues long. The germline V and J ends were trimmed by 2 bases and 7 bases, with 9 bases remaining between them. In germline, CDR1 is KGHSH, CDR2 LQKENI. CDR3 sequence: CASSPGEGQPQHF. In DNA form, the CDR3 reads TGTGCCAGCTCACCAGGGGAGGGCCAGCCCCAGCATTTT.

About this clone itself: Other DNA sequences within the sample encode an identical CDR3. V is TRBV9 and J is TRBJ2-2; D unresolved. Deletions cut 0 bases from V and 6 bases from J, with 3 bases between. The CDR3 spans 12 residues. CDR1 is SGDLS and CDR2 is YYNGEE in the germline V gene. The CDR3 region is CASSVVAGELFF. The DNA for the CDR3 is TGTGCCAGCAGCGTAGTAGCCGGGGAGCTGTTTTTT. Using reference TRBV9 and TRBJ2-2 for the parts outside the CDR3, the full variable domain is DSGVTQTPKHLITATGQRVTLRCSPRSGDLSVYWYQQSLDQGLQFLIQYYNGEERAKGNILERFSAQQFPDLHSELNLSSLELGDSALYFCASSVVAGELFFGEGSRLTVL.

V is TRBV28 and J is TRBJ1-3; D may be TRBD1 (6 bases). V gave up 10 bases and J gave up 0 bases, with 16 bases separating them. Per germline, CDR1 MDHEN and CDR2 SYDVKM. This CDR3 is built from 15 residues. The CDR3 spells CATKPGDLSGNTIYF. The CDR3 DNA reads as TGTGCCACAAAGCCAGGGGACCTCTCTGGAAACACCATATATTTT.

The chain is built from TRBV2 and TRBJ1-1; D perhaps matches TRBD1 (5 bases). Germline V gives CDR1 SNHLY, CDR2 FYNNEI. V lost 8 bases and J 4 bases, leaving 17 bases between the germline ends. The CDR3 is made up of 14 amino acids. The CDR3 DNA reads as TGTGCCAGCTTCCCCCTACCAGGGTTCACTGAAGCTTTCTTT. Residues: CASFPLPGFTEAFF.

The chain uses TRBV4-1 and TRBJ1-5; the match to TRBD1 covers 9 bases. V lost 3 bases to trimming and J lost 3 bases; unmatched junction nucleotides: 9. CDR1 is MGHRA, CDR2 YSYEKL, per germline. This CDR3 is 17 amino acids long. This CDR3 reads CASSHITGGWDNQPQHF. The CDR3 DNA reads TGCGCCAGCAGCCACATAACAGGGGGCTGGGACAATCAGCCCCAGCATTTT.

The CDR3 is CASSADGGGDSGANVLTF. CDR3 sequence (DNA): TGTGCCAGCAGCGCGGACGGTGGGGGGGACTCTGGGGCCAACGTCCTGACTTTC. The genes are TRBV9 and TRBJ2-6; TRBD2 agrees at 7 bases. Germline loops: CDR1 SGDLS, CDR2 YYNGEE. V trimming: 3 bases; J trimming: 0 bases; junction bases outside the gene matches: 9. This CDR3 is 18 amino acids long.

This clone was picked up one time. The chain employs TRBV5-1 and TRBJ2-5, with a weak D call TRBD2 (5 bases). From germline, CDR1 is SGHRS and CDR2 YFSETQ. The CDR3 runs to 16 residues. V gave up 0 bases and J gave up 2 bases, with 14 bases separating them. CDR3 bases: TGCGCCAGCAGCTTGGCCCCCCGGCGGGCACAAGAGACCCAGTACTTC. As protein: CASSLAPRRAQETQYF.

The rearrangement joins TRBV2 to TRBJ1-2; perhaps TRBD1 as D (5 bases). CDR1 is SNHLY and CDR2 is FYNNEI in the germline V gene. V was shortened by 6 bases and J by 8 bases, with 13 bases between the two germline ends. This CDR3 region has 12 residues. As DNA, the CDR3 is TGTGCCAGCAGCGCTGACAGCCCCGGCTACACCTTC. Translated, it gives CASSADSPGYTF.

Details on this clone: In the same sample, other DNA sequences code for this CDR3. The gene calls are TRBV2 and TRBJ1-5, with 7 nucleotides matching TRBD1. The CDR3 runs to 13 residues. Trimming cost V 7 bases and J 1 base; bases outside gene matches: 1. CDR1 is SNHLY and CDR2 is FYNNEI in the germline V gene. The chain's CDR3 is CASKGQSNQPQHF. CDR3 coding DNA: TGTGCCAGCAAGGGACAGAGCAATCAGCCCCAGCATTTT.

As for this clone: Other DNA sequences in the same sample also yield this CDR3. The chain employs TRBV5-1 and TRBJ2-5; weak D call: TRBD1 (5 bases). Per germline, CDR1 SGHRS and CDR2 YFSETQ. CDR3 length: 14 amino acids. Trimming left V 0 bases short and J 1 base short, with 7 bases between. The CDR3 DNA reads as TGCGCCAGCAGCTTGGCCGACAGCCAAGAGACCCAGTACTTC. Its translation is CASSLADSQETQYF. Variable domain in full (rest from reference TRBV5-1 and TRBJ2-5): KAGVTQTPRYLIKTRGQQVTLSCSPISGHRSVSWYQQTPGQGLQFLFEYFSETQRNKGNFPGRFSGRQFSNSRSEMNVSTLELGDSALYLCASSLADSQETQYFGPGTRLLVL.

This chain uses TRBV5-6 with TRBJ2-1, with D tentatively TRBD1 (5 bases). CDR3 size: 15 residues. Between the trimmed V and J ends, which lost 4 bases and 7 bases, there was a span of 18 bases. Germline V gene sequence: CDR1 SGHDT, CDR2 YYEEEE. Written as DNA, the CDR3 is TGTGCCAGCAGCCCGCAGGGTCTTTCCATAAATGAGCAGTTCTTC. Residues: CASSPQGLSINEQFF. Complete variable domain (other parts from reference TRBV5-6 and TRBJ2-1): DAGVTQSPTHLIKTRGQQVTLRCSPKSGHDTVSWYQQALGQGPQFIFQYYEEEERQRGNFPDRFSGHQFPNYSSELNVNALLLGDSALYLCASSPQGLSINEQFFGPGTRLTVL.

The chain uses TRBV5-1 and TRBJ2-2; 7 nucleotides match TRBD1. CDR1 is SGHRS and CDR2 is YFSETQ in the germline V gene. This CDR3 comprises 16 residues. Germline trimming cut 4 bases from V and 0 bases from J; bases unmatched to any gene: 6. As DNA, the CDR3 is TGCGCCAGCAGCCCGAGCGACAGGGCGAACACCGGGGAGCTGTTTTTT. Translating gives CASSPSDRANTGELFF.

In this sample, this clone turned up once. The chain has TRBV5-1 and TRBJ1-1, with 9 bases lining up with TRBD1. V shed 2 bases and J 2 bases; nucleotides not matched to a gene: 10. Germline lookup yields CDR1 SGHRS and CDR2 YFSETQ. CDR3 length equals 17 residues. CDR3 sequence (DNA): TGCGCCAGCAGCTTCGTGGGACAGGGTGCGGGAAACACTGAAGCTTTCTTT. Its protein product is CASSFVGQGAGNTEAFF.

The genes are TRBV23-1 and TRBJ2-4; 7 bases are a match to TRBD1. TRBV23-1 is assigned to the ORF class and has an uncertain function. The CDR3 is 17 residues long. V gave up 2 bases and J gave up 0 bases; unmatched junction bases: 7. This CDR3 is CASSQPRDRLAKNIQYF. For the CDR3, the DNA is TGCGCCAGCAGTCAACCCCGGGACAGATTAGCCAAAAACATTCAGTACTTC.

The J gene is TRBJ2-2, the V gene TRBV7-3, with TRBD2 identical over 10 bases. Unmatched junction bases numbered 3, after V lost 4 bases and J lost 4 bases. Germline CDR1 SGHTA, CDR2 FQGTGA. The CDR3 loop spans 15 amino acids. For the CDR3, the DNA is TGTGCCAGCAGCTACCGGACTAGCGGCACCGGGGAGCTGTTTTTT. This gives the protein CASSYRTSGTGELFF.

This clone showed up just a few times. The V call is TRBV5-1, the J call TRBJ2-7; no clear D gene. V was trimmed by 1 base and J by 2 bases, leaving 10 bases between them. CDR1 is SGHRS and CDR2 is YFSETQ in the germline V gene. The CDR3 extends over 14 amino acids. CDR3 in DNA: TGCGCCAGCAGCTTGTCGCCCTCTACCTACGAGCAGTACTTC. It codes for CASSLSPSTYEQYF.

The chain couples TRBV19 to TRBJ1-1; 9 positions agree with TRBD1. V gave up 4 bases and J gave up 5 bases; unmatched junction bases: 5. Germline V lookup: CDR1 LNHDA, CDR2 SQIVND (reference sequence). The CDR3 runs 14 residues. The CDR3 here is CASSTRDRVTEAFF. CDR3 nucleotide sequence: TGTGCCAGTAGTACACGGGACAGGGTGACTGAAGCTTTCTTT.

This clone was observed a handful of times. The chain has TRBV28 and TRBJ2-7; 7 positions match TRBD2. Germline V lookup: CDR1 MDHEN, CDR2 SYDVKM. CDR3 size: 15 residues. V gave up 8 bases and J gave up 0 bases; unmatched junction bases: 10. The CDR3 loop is CASGGDALASYEQYF. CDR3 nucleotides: TGTGCCAGCGGGGGGGACGCTCTGGCCTCCTACGAGCAGTACTTC.

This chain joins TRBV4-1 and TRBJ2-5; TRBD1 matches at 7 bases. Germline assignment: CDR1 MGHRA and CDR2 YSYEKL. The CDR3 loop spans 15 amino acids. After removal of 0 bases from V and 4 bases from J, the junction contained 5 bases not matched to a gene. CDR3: CASSQDRNRGETQYF. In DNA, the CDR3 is TGCGCCAGCAGCCAAGATCGTAACAGGGGAGAGACCCAGTACTTC.

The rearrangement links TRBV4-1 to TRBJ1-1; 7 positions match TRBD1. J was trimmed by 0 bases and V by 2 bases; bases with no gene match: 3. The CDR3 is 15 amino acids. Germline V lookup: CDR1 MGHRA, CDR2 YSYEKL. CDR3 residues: CASSQPTGLNTEAFF. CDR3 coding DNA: TGCGCCAGCAGCCAACCGACAGGGCTGAACACTGAAGCTTTCTTT.

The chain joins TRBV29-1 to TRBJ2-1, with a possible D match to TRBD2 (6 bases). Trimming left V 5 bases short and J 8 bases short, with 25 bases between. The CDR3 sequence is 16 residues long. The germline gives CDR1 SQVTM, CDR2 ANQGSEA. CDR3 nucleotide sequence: TGCAGCGTTCCAGGGCGGAGGGAATCCCTGAGGGATGAGCAGTTCTTC. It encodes CSVPGRRESLRDEQFF.

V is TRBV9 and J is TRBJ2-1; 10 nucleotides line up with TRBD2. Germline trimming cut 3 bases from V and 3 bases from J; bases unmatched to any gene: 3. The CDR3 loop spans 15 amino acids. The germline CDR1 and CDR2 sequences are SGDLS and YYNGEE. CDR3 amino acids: CASSASGSDYNEQFF. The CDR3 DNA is TGTGCCAGCAGCGCTAGCGGGAGTGACTACAATGAGCAGTTCTTC.

CDR3 sequence (DNA): TGTGCCAGCAGCCAGGGACTATCCGTCTCCTACAATGAGCAGTTCTTC. Translated, it gives CASSQGLSVSYNEQFF. The chain carries TRBV5-4 and TRBJ2-1, with 7 positions matching TRBD2. Germline values: CDR1 SGHNT, CDR2 YYREEE (reference sequence). V trimming: 4 bases; J trimming: 0 bases; junction bases outside the gene matches: 7. CDR3 length: 16 amino acids.

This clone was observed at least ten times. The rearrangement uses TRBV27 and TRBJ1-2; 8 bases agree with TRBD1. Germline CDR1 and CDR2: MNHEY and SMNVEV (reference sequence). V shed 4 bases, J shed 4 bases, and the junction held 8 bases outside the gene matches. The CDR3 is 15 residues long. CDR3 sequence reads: CASSSQGAPVYGYTF. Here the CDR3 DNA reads TGTGCCAGCAGTTCCCAGGGGGCGCCGGTCTATGGCTACACCTTC.

Here the CDR3 reads CASSEDGGSNYGYTF. CDR3 nucleotides: TGTGCCAGCAGTGAGGACGGGGGGTCTAACTATGGCTACACCTTC. The chain is built from TRBV28 and TRBJ1-2, with TRBD1 as a possible D gene (5 bases). Between the trimmed V and J ends, which lost 5 bases and 0 bases, there was a span of 13 bases. The germline V gene has CDR1 MDHEN and CDR2 SYDVKM. The CDR3 is made up of 15 amino acids.

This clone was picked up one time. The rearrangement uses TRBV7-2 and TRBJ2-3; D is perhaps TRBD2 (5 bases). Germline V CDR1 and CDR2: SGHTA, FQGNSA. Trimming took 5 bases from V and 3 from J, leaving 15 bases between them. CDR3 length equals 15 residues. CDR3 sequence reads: CASSRSGSSTDTQYF. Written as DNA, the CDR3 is TGTGCCAGCAGCCGTTCGGGATCTTCAACAGATACGCAGTATTTT.